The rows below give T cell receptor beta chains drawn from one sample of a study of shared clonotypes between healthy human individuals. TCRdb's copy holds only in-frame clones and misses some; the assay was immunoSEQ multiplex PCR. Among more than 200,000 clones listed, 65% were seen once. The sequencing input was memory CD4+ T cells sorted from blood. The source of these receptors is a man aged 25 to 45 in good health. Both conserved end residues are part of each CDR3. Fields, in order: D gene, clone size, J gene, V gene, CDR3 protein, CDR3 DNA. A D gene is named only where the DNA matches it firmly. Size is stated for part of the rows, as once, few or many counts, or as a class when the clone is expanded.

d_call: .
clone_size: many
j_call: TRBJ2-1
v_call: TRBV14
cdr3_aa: CASRLTGYNEQFF
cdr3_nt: TGTGCCAGCAGACTGACAGGATACAATGAGCAGTTCTTC

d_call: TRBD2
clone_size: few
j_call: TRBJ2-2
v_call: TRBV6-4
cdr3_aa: CASSEAGDTGELFF
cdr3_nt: TGTGCCAGCAGTGAAGCGGGAGACACCGGGGAGCTGTTTTTT

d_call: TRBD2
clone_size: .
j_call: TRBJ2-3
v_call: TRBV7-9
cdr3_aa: CASSSAFLAGKTDTQYF
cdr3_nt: TGTGCCAGCAGCTCCGCTTTCTTAGCGGGGAAGACAGATACGCAGTATTTT

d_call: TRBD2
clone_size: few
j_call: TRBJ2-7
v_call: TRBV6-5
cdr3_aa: CASSRTSGKSYEQYF
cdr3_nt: TGTGCCAGCAGTCGGACTAGCGGAAAGTCCTACGAGCAGTACTTC

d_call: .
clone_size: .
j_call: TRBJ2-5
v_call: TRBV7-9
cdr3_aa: CASSLEPYRVGETQYF
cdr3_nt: TGTGCCAGCAGCTTAGAGCCCTACAGGGTTGGGGAGACCCAGTACTTC

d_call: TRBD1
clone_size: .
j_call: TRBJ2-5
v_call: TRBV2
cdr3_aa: CASRTTGGVFQETQYF
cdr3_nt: TGTGCCAGCAGGACGACAGGGGGCGTGTTCCAAGAGACCCAGTACTTC

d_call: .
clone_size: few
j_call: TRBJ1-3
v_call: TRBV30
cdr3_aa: CAGAPGNTIYF
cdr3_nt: TGTGCCGGTGCTCCTGGAAACACCATATATTTT

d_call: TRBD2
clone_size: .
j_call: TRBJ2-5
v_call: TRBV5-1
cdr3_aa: CASTTTSGSPRWTQYF
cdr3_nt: TGCGCCAGCACCACGACTAGCGGGAGCCCAAGATGGACCCAGTACTTC

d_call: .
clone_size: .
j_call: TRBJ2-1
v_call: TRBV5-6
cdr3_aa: CASSENRLALNNEQFF
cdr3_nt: TGTGCCAGCAGCGAAAACAGGCTAGCGCTTAACAATGAGCAGTTCTTC

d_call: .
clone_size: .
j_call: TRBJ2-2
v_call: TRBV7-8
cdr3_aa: CASSLWDTGELFF
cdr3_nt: TGTGCCAGCAGCTTGTGGGACACCGGGGAGCTGTTTTTT

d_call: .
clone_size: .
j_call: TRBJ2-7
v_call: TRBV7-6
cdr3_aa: CASSLVLGVGEQYF
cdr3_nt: TGTGCCAGCAGCTTAGTTTTAGGGGTGGGAGAGCAGTACTTC